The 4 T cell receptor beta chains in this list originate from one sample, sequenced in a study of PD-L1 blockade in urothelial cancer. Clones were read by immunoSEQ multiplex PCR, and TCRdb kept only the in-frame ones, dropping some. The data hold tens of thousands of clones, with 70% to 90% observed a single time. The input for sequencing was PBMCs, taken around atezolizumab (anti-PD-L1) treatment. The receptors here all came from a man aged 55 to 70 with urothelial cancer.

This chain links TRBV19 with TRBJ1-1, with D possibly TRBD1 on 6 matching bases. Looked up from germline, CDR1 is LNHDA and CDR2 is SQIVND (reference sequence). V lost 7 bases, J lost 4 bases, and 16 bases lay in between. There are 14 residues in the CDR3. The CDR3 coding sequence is TGTGCCAGTACCTTGACAGGACAGCTCACTGAAGCTTTCTTT. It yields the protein CASTLTGQLTEAFF. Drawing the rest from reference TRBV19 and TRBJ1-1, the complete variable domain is DGGITQSPKYLFRKEGQNVTLSCEQNLNHDAMYWYRQDPGQGLRLIYYSQIVNDFQKGDIAEGYSVSREKKESFPLTVTSAQKNPTAFYLCASTLTGQLTEAFFGQGTRLTVV.

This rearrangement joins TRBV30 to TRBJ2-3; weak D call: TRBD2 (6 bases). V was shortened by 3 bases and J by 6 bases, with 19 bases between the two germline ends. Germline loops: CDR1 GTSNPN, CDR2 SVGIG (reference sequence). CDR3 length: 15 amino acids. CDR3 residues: CAWSTLVGLPDTQYF. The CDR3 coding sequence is TGTGCCTGGAGCACCTTAGTGGGACTCCCGGATACGCAGTATTTT.

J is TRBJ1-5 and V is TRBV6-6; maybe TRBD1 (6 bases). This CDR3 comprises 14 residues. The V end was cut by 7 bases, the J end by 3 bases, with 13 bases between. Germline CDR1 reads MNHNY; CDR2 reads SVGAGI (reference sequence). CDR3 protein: CASMDRLYNQPQHF. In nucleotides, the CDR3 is TGTGCCAGCATGGACAGACTCTACAATCAGCCCCAGCATTTT.

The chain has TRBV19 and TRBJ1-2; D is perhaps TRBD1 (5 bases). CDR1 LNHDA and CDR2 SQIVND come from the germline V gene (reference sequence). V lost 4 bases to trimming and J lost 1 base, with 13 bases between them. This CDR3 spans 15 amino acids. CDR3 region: CASSTTHRSNYGYTF. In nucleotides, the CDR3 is TGTGCCAGTAGTACAACGCACAGGAGTAACTATGGCTACACCTTC.